These 14 T cell receptor beta chains originate from one sample sequenced in a study of siplizumab effects on memory and regulatory T cells. Using immunoSEQ multiplex PCR, the repertoire was profiled, and TCRdb retains in-frame clones only, with some absent. Of about 120,000 clones detected, roughly 94% appear once; the ten largest clones hold roughly 1.5%. The source material was non-Treg CD4+ T cells sorted from blood. The receptors derive from a human donor in good health.

Only one count was recorded for this clone. The J gene is TRBJ1-3, the V gene TRBV19, with D perhaps TRBD1 (5 bases). Between the trimmed V and J ends, which lost 2 bases and 1 base, there was a span of 9 bases. Germline loops: CDR1 LNHDA, CDR2 SQIVND (reference sequence). There are 15 residues in the CDR3. In DNA, the CDR3 is TGTGCCAGTAGTATACTGGGGGGATCTGGAAACACCATATATTTT. Translating gives CASSILGGSGNTIYF.

This clone was detected once. This chain links TRBV6-6 with TRBJ2-5; no firm D call. The germline V gene encodes CDR1 MNHNY and CDR2 SVGAGI (reference sequence). V lost 5 bases to trimming and J lost 5 bases, with 12 bases between them. The CDR3 runs 13 residues. CDR3 protein: CASSVQVRETQYF. In DNA, the CDR3 is TGTGCCAGCAGTGTCCAAGTGAGGGAGACCCAGTACTTC.

The chain has TRBV30 and TRBJ2-3; D unclear. Trimming took 5 bases from V and 0 from J, leaving 9 bases between them. CDR3 size: 13 residues. Germline V gene lookup returns CDR1 GTSNPN and CDR2 SVGIG (reference sequence). The CDR3: CAWRRTSTDTQYF. The DNA for the CDR3 is TGTGCCTGGCGACGGACCAGCACAGATACGCAGTATTTT.

The rearrangement joins TRBV9 to TRBJ1-1; D is uncertain. Trimming pared 2 bases from V and 6 bases from J, leaving 14 bases between. This CDR3 region has 14 residues. Germline CDR1 SGDLS, CDR2 YYNGEE. The CDR3 DNA reads TGTGCCAGCAGCGTCGCGACGGGTACAGCTGAAGCTTTCTTT. The encoded protein is CASSVATGTAEAFF.

The chain recombines TRBV5-6 with TRBJ2-7, with 9 bases that match TRBD1. CDR1 is SGHDT, CDR2 YYEEEE, per germline. This CDR3 region has 16 residues. V was pared by 4 bases and J by 0 bases, with 8 bases of the junction left unmatched. The CDR3 DNA reads TGTGCCAGCAGCCGGGACAGGGCCTTTAGCTCCTACGAGCAGTACTTC. It encodes CASSRDRAFSSYEQYF.

V gene TRBV6-4 combines with J gene TRBJ2-5, with D unclear. The CDR3 sequence is 16 residues long. Trimming took off 4 bases at V and 1 base at J, with 16 bases between the two ends. CDR1 MRHNA and CDR2 SNTAGT come from the germline V gene. CDR3 DNA sequence: TGTGCCAGCAGTGTACTCCTAAGGGTCACCCAAGAGACCCAGTACTTC. Its translation: CASSVLLRVTQETQYF.

The J gene is TRBJ2-1, the V gene TRBV18; 7 nucleotides match TRBD1. Germline V lookup: CDR1 KGHSH, CDR2 LQKENI. The CDR3 loop spans 13 amino acids. V shed 1 base and J 10 bases; nucleotides not matched to a gene: 4. CDR3 loop: CASSPQTGEEQFF. DNA for the CDR3: TGTGCCAGCTCACCACAAACAGGGGAGGAGCAGTTCTTC.

This clone showed up just a few times. The chain joins TRBV2 to TRBJ1-1, with D possibly TRBD1 on 6 matching bases. CDR3 size: 15 residues. The V gene's germline CDR1 is SNHLY and CDR2 FYNNEI. The V gene lost 3 bases and the J gene lost 4 bases, with 15 bases spanning the gap. As DNA, the CDR3 is TGTGCCAGCAGTGAGGCGGGCAGGGGCCCCACTGAAGCTTTCTTT. This gives the protein CASSEAGRGPTEAFF.

The rearrangement joins TRBV5-1 to TRBJ1-1; D may be TRBD1 (5 bases). Per the germline V gene, CDR1 is SGHRS and CDR2 is YFSETQ. This CDR3 spans 16 amino acids. Trimming removed 2 bases from V and 1 base from J, with 15 bases in between. In DNA form, the CDR3 reads TGCGCCAGCAGCTTAGGGGTTCGGCAGGGGAACACTGAAGCTTTCTTT. Translated: CASSLGVRQGNTEAFF.

The rearrangement joins TRBV20-1 to TRBJ2-7, with D maybe TRBD1 (5 bases). Trimming stripped 5 bases from V and 3 bases from J, with 8 bases between. Germline assignment: CDR1 DFQATT and CDR2 SNEGSKA (reference sequence). The CDR3 consists of 11 residues. CDR3 sequence reads: CSALDSYEQYF. DNA for the CDR3: TGCAGTGCTCTAGACAGCTACGAGCAGTACTTC.

This chain links TRBV2 with TRBJ1-1; 9 positions agree with TRBD1. Germline trimming cut 7 bases from V and 2 bases from J; bases unmatched to any gene: 8. From germline, CDR1 is SNHLY and CDR2 FYNNEI. The CDR3 covers 15 residues. The CDR3 protein is CASNGQGSSNTEAFF. The CDR3, as DNA: TGTGCCAGCAACGGACAGGGGTCTTCAAACACTGAAGCTTTCTTT.

The chain carries TRBV12-2 and TRBJ2-3; TRBD1, the table's D call, lacks a check against the DNA. TRBV12-2 is noted as a pseudogene. This CDR3 comprises 16 residues. The CDR3 is CASRLCRDRVADTQYF. In DNA, the CDR3 is TGTGCAAGTCGCTTATGTCGGGACAGGGTTGCAGATACGCAGTATTTT.

The rearrangement links TRBV27 to TRBJ1-5, with unresolved D. Trimming left V 2 bases short and J 6 bases short, with 8 bases between. CDR1 is MNHEY and CDR2 is SMNVEV in the germline V gene (reference sequence). The CDR3 runs 13 residues. CDR3 sequence: CASSLGGFQPQHF. CDR3 nucleotide sequence: TGTGCCAGCAGTTTAGGAGGGTTTCAGCCCCAGCATTTT.

This clone was picked up one time. CDR3 nucleotide sequence: TGTGCCAGCAGCCTATCGACTACCCTTATCTTAAATGGCAATCAGCCCCAGCATTTT. Protein: CASSLSTTLILNGNQPQHF. V usage is TRBV14 and J usage is TRBJ1-5; D gene uncertain. The germline gives CDR1 SGHDN, CDR2 FVKESK. CDR3 length: 19 residues. Trimming removed 4 bases from V and 2 bases from J, with 24 bases in between.